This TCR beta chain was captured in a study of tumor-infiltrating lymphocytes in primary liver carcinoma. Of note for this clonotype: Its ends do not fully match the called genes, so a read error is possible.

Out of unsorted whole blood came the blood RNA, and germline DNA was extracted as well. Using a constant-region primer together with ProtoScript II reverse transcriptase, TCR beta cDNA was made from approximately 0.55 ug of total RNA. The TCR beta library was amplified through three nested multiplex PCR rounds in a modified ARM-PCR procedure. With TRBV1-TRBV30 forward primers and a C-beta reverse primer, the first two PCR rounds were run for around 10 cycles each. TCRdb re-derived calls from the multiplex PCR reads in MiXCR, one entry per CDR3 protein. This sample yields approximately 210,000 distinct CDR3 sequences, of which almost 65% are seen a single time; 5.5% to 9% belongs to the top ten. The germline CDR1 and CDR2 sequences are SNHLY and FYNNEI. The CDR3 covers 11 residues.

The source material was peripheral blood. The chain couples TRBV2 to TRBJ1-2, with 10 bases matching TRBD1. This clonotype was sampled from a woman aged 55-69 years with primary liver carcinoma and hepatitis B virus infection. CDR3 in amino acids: CASKGTGEFHF. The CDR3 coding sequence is TGTGCCAGCAAAGGGACAGGGGAATTCCACTTC.